What follows is one T cell receptor beta chain and its context. Data came from immunoSEQ multiplex PCR; TCRdb stores just in-frame clones and leaves some out. The profile shows some 530,000 clones, approximately 83% of them singletons. This record comes from a study of blood T cell repertoires in COVID-19. Study at large: Collection of acute and convalescent COVID-19 samples took place in the United States, Italy and Spain.

Between the trimmed V and J ends, which lost 3 bases and 0 bases, there was a span of 5 bases. The CDR3 loop spans 14 amino acids. CDR1 and CDR2 (germline): SEHNR, FQNEAQ (reference sequence). The sequence was obtained from a human donor in a cohort sampled during active COVID-19. Material: peripheral blood. The rearrangement joins TRBV7-9 to TRBJ2-2; D remains unclear. CDR3 protein: CASSLATNTGELFF. CDR3 bases: TGTGCCAGCAGCTTGGCCACGAACACCGGGGAGCTGTTTTTT.